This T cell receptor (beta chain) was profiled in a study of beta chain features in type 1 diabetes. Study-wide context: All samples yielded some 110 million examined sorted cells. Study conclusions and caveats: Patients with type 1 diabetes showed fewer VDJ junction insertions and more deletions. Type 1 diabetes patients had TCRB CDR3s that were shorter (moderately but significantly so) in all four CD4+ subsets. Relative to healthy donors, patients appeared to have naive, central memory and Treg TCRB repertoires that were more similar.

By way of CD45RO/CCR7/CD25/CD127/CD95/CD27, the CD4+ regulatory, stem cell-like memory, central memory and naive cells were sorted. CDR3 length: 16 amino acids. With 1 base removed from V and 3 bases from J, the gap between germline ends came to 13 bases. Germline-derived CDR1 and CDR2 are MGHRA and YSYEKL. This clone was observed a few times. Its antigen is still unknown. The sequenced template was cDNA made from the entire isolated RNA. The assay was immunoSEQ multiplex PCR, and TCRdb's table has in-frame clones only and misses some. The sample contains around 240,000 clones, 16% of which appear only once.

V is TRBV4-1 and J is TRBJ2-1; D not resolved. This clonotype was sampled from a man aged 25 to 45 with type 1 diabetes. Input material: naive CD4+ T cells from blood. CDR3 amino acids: CASSQVMATLYNEQFF. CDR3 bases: TGCGCCAGCAGCCAAGTAATGGCCACTCTCTACAATGAGCAGTTCTTC.